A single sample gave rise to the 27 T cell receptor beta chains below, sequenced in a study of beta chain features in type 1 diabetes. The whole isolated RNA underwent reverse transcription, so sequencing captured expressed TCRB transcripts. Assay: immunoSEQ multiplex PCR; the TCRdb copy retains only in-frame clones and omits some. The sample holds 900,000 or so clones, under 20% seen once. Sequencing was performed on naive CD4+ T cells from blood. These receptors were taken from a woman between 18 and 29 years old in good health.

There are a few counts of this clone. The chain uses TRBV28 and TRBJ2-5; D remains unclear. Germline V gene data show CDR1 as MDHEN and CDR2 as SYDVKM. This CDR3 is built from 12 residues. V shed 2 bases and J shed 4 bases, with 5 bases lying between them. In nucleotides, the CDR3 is TGTGCCAGCAGTTTAATAACAGAGACCCAGTACTTC. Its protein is CASSLITETQYF.

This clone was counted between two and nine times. CDR3 in amino acids: CASSPGTANIQYF. The CDR3 DNA reads TGTGCCAGCAGCCCCGGGACAGCTAACATTCAGTACTTC. The chain is built from TRBV6-6 and TRBJ2-4; 7 bases agree with TRBD1. Per the germline V gene, CDR1 is MNHNY and CDR2 is SVGAGI (reference sequence). The CDR3 has 13 residues. V trimming: 6 bases; J trimming: 7 bases; junction bases outside the gene matches: 6.

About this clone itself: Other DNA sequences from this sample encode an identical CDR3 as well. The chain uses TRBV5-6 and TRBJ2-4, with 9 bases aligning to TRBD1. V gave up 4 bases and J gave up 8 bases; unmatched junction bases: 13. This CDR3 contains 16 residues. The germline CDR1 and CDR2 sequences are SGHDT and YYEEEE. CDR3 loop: CASSGLDRGFSDIQYF. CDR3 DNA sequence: TGTGCCAGCAGCGGTTTGGACAGGGGATTTTCTGACATTCAGTACTTC.

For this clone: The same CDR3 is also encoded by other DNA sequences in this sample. The CDR3 protein is CASSSPGQGDEQYF. CDR3 bases: TGTGCCAGCAGCTCACCGGGACAGGGGGACGAGCAGTACTTC. The V gene is TRBV28, the J gene TRBJ2-7; TRBD1 matches at 11 bases. The V gene end was trimmed by 6 bases and the J gene end by 5 bases; junction bases not matched to a gene: 6. The CDR3 contains 14 residues. Germline assignment: CDR1 MDHEN and CDR2 SYDVKM.

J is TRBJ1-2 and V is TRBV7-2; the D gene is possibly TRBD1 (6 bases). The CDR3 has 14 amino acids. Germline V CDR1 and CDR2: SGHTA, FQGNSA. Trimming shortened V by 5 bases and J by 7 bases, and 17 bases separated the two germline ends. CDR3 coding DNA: TGTGCCAGCAGCAACGGACAGTTACTCCCTGGCTACACCTTC. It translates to CASSNGQLLPGYTF. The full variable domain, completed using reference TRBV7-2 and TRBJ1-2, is GAGVSQSPSNKVTEKGKDVELRCDPISGHTALYWYRQSLGQGLEFLIYFQGNSAPDKSGLPSDRFSAERTGGSVSTLTIQRTQQEDSAVYLCASSNGQLLPGYTFGSGTRLTVV.

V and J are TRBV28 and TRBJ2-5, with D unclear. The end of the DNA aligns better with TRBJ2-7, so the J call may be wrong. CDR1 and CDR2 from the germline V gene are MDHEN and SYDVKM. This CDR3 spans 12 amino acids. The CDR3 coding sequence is TGTGCCAGCAGTTTCGGACGTTACGAGCAGTACTTC. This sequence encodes CASSFGRYEQYF.

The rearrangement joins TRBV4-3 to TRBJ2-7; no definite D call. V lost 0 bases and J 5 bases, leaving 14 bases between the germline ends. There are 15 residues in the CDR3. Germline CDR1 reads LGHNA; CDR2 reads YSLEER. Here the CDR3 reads CASSQDLRGFDEQYF. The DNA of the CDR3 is TGCGCCAGCAGCCAAGATCTAAGAGGTTTCGACGAGCAGTACTTC.

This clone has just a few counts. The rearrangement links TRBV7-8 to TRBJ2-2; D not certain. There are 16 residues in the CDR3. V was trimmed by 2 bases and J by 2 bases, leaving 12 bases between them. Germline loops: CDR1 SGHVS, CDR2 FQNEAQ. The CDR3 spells CASSLNQPRNTGELFF. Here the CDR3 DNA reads TGTGCCAGCAGCTTAAATCAGCCTAGAAACACCGGGGAGCTGTTTTTT.

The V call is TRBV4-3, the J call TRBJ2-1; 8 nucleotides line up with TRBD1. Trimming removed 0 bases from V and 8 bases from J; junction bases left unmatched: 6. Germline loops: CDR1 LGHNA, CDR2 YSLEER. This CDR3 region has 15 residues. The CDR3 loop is CASSQDLGQADEQFF. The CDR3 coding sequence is TGCGCCAGCAGCCAAGACTTGGGACAGGCGGATGAGCAGTTCTTC.

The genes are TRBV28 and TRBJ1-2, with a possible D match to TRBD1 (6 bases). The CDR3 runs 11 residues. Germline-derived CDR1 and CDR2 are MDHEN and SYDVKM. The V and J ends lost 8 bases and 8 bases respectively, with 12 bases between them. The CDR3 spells CASGGQSGYTF. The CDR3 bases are TGTGCCAGCGGGGGGCAGAGCGGCTACACCTTC.

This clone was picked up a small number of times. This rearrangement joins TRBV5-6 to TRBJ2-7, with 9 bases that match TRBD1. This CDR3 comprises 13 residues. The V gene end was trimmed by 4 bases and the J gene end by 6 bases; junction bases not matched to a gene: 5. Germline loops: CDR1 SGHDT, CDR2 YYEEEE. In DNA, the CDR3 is TGTGCCAGCAGCCGGGACAGGGCGGGCGAGCAGTACTTC. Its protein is CASSRDRAGEQYF.

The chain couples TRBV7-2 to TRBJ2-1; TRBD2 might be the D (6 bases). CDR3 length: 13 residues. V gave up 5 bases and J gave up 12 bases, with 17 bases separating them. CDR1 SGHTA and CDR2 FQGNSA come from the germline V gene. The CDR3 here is CASSPQWGLLQFF. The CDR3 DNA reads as TGTGCCAGCAGCCCTCAATGGGGACTTTTGCAGTTCTTC. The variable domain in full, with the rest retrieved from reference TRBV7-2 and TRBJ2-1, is GAGVSQSPSNKVTEKGKDVELRCDPISGHTALYWYRQSLGQGLEFLIYFQGNSAPDKSGLPSDRFSAERTGGSVSTLTIQRTQQEDSAVYLCASSPQWGLLQFFGPGTRLTVL.

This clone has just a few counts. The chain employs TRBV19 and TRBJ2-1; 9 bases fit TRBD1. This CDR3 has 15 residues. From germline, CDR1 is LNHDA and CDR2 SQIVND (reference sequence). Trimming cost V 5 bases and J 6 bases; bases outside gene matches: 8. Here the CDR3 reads CASSVRTGALNEQFF. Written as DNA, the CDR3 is TGTGCCAGTAGTGTTAGGACAGGGGCTCTCAATGAGCAGTTCTTC.

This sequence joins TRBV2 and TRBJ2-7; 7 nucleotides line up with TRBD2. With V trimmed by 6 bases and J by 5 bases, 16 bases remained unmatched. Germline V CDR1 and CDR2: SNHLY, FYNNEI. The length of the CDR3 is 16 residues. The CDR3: CASRGYGGGTIHEQYF. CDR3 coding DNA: TGTGCCAGCAGGGGGTACGGGGGAGGGACGATCCACGAGCAGTACTTC.

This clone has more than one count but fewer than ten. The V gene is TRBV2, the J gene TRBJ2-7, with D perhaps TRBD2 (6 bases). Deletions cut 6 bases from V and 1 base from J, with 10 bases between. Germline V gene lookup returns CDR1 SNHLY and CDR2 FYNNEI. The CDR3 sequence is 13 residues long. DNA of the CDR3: TGTGCCAGCAGCATTAGCGGTTCCTACGAGCAGTACTTC. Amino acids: CASSISGSYEQYF.

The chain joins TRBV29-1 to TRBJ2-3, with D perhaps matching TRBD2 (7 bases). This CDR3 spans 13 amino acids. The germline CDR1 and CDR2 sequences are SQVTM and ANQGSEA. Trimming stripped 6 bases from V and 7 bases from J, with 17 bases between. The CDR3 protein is CSVRSGTRNTQYF. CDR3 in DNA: TGCAGCGTGCGGAGCGGGACAAGGAATACGCAGTATTTT.

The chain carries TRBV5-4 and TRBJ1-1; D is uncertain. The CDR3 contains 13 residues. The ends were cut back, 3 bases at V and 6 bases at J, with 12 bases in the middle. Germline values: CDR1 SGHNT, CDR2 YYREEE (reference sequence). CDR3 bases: TGTGCCAGCAGCTCCATCCGGGAAGCTGAAGCTTTCTTT. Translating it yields CASSSIREAEAFF.

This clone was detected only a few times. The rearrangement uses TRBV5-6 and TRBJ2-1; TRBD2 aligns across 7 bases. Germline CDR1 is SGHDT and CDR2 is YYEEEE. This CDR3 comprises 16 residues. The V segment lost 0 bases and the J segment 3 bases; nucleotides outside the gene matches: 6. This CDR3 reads CASSLVASGFYNEQFF. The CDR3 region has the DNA TGTGCCAGCAGCTTGGTGGCTAGCGGTTTCTACAATGAGCAGTTCTTC.

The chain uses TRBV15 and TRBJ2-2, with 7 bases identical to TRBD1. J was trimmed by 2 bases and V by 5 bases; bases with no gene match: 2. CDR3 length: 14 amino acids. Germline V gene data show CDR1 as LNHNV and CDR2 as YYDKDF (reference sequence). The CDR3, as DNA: TGTGCCACCAGCTGGGACAGAAACACCGGGGAGCTGTTTTTT. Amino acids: CATSWDRNTGELFF.

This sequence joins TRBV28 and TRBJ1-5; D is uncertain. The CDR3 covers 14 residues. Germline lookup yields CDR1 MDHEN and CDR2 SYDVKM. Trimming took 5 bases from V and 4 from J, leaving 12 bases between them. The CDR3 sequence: CASSTSLSNQPQHF. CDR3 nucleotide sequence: TGTGCCAGCAGTACCTCACTTTCGAATCAGCCCCAGCATTTT.

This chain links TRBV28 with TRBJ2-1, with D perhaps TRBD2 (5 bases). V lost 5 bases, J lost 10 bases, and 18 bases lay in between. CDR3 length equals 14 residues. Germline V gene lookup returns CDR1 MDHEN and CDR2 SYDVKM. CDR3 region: CASSPPSLAGEQFF. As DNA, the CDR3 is TGTGCCAGCAGTCCCCCCTCCCTAGCTGGCGAGCAGTTCTTC.

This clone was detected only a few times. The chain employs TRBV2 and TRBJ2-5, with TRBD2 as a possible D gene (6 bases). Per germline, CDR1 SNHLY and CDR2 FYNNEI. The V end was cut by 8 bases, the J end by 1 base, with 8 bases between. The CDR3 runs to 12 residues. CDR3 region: CASGAGQETQYF. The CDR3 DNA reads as TGTGCCAGCGGAGCGGGCCAAGAGACCCAGTACTTC.

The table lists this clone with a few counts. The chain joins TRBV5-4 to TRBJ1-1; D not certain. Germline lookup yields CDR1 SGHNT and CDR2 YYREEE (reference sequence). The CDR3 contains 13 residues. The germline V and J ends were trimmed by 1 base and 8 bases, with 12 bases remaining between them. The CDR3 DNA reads TGTGCCAGCAGCTTGTTCAGTCGGGTCGAAGCTTTCTTT. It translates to CASSLFSRVEAFF.

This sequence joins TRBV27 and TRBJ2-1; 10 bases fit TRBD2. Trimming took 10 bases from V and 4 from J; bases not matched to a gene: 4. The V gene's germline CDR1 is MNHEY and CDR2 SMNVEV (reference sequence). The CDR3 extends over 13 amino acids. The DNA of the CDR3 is TGTGCCACCCGGACTAGCGGTTACAATGAGCAGTTCTTC. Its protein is CATRTSGYNEQFF.

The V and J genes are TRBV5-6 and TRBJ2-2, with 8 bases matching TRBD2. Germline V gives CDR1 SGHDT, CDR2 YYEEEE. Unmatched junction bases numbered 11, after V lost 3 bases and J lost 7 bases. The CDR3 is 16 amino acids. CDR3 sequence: CASSSAGMGLGGELFF. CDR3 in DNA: TGTGCCAGCAGCTCGGCTGGCATGGGACTAGGCGGGGAGCTGTTTTTT.

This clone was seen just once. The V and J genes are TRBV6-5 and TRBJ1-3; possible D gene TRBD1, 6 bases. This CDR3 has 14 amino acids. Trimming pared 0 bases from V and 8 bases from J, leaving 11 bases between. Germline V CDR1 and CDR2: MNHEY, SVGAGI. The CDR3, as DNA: TGTGCCAGCAGTTACTCGGACAGTCGAGACACCATATATTTT. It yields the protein CASSYSDSRDTIYF.

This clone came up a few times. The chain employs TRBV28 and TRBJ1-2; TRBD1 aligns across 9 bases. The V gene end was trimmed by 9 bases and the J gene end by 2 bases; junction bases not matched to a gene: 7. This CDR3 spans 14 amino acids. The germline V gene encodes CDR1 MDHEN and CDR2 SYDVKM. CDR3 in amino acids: CASHGGTGNYGYTF. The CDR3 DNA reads TGTGCCAGTCACGGGGGGACAGGGAACTATGGCTACACCTTC.